A selection of T cell receptor beta chains follows, all from one sample in a study of lymphopenia after photon versus proton radiotherapy. Clones were read by immunoSEQ multiplex PCR, and TCRdb kept only the in-frame ones, dropping some. The profile shows over 50,000 clones, about 90% of them singletons. Material: peripheral blood, obtained from a patient treated with photon-based radiotherapy. The receptors shown here come from a man between 35 and 55 years old with gastric cancer. CDR3s include the opening cysteine and the closing phenylalanine or tryptophan. A D gene is named only where the DNA matches it firmly. The size of a clone is reported for some rows only, either as once, few or many, or as a class for expanded clones.

j_call: TRBJ2-1
v_call: TRBV6-1
clone_size: NA
d_call: NA
cdr3_aa: CASSEPGSLVEQFF
cdr3_nt: TGTGCCAGCAGTGAACCTGGCAGCCTAGTAGAGCAGTTCTTC

j_call: TRBJ1-2
v_call: TRBV6-1
clone_size: NA
d_call: NA
cdr3_aa: CASSESSPYGYTF
cdr3_nt: TGTGCCAGCAGTGAATCATCGCCTTATGGCTACACCTTC

j_call: TRBJ2-1
v_call: TRBV29-1
clone_size: NA
d_call: TRBD2
cdr3_aa: CSVDYGGGDEQFF
cdr3_nt: TGCAGCGTTGATTATGGCGGGGGTGATGAGCAGTTCTTC

j_call: TRBJ1-2
v_call: TRBV6-6
clone_size: NA
d_call: NA
cdr3_aa: CASTSRPPYGYTF
cdr3_nt: TGTGCCAGCACATCCCGACCGCCTTATGGCTACACCTTC

j_call: TRBJ1-5
v_call: TRBV6-1
clone_size: few
d_call: NA
cdr3_aa: CASAGSSNQPQHF
cdr3_nt: TGTGCCAGCGCGGGCAGTAGCAATCAGCCCCAGCATTTT

j_call: TRBJ2-1
v_call: TRBV7-2
clone_size: NA
d_call: NA
cdr3_aa: CASSLDTNEQFF
cdr3_nt: TGTGCCAGCAGCTTAGATACCAATGAGCAGTTCTTC

j_call: TRBJ1-2
v_call: TRBV7-9
clone_size: once
d_call: NA
cdr3_aa: CASSSTPYGYTF
cdr3_nt: TGTGCCAGCAGCTCAACCCCCTATGGCTACACCTTC

j_call: TRBJ1-3
v_call: TRBV12-5
clone_size: NA
d_call: TRBD1
cdr3_aa: CASGLSPRTGGNTIYF
cdr3_nt: TGTGCTAGTGGTTTGTCGCCGAGGACAGGGGGGAACACCATATATTTT

j_call: TRBJ1-3
v_call: TRBV6-1
clone_size: NA
d_call: TRBD1
cdr3_aa: CASSEGTGAYAGNTIYF
cdr3_nt: TGTGCCAGCAGTGAGGGGACAGGGGCATACGCTGGAAACACCATATATTTT

j_call: TRBJ1-5
v_call: TRBV7-6
clone_size: NA
d_call: TRBD1
cdr3_aa: CASSPRTGVNQPQHF
cdr3_nt: TGTGCCAGCAGCCCCCGGACAGGGGTCAATCAGCCCCAGCATTTT

j_call: TRBJ2-7
v_call: TRBV7-2
clone_size: NA
d_call: NA
cdr3_aa: CASSLATTGLTYEQYF
cdr3_nt: TGTGCCAGCAGCTTAGCGACGACAGGTCTGACCTACGAGCAGTACTTC

j_call: TRBJ1-2
v_call: TRBV6-5
clone_size: NA
d_call: NA
cdr3_aa: CASSLGSVYGYTF
cdr3_nt: TGTGCCAGCAGTTTGGGCAGCGTCTATGGCTACACCTTC

j_call: TRBJ2-7
v_call: TRBV11-3
clone_size: NA
d_call: NA
cdr3_aa: CASSFAGHEQYF
cdr3_nt: TGTGCCAGCAGCTTCGCTGGCCACGAGCAGTACTTC

j_call: TRBJ1-1
v_call: TRBV29-1
clone_size: NA
d_call: NA
cdr3_aa: CGGQQNTEAFF
cdr3_nt: TGTGGAGGACAACAGAACACTGAAGCTTTCTTT

j_call: TRBJ1-5
v_call: TRBV7-2
clone_size: NA
d_call: NA
cdr3_aa: CASSRDGRGNQPQHF
cdr3_nt: TGTGCCAGCAGCCGAGACGGGCGGGGCAATCAGCCCCAGCATTTT

j_call: TRBJ1-5
v_call: TRBV6-5
clone_size: NA
d_call: NA
cdr3_aa: CASSWDGNNQPQHF
cdr3_nt: TGTGCCAGCAGTTGGGATGGTAACAATCAGCCCCAGCATTTT

j_call: TRBJ2-3
v_call: TRBV7-2
clone_size: NA
d_call: NA
cdr3_aa: CASSLGAGSGADTQYF
cdr3_nt: TGTGCCAGCAGCTTAGGGGCAGGGTCGGGAGCAGATACGCAGTATTTT

j_call: TRBJ2-5
v_call: TRBV19
clone_size: once
d_call: TRBD2
cdr3_aa: CASSIEQRGAAETQYF
cdr3_nt: TGTGCCAGTAGTATAGAACAGCGGGGGGCTGCGGAGACCCAGTACTTC

j_call: TRBJ2-1
v_call: TRBV27
clone_size: many
d_call: TRBD2
cdr3_aa: CASSLSGGAGGEQFF
cdr3_nt: TGTGCCAGCAGTCTTAGCGGGGGGGCAGGTGGTGAGCAGTTCTTC

j_call: TRBJ2-7
v_call: TRBV7-2
clone_size: NA
d_call: NA
cdr3_aa: CASSEQSSPYEQYF
cdr3_nt: TGTGCCAGCAGCGAGCAGTCTAGTCCCTACGAGCAGTACTTC

j_call: TRBJ1-2
v_call: TRBV10-2
clone_size: NA
d_call: NA
cdr3_aa: CASSESMPRQGGYTF
cdr3_nt: TGCGCCAGCAGTGAGTCGATGCCCAGGCAGGGTGGCTACACCTTC

j_call: TRBJ1-2
v_call: TRBV29-1
clone_size: NA
d_call: NA
cdr3_aa: CSVADRDYGYTF
cdr3_nt: TGCAGCGTCGCGGACAGAGACTATGGCTACACCTTC

j_call: TRBJ1-1
v_call: TRBV7-3
clone_size: NA
d_call: NA
cdr3_aa: CASSSGQLNTEAFF
cdr3_nt: TGTGCCAGCAGCTCGGGACAACTGAACACTGAAGCTTTCTTT

j_call: TRBJ1-2
v_call: TRBV9
clone_size: NA
d_call: NA
cdr3_aa: CASSRWGEGYTF
cdr3_nt: TGTGCCAGCAGCCGGTGGGGGGAAGGCTACACCTTC

j_call: TRBJ2-6
v_call: TRBV7-8
clone_size: NA
d_call: NA
cdr3_aa: CASSRSGPGANVLTF
cdr3_nt: TGTGCCAGCAGCCGTTCAGGGCCTGGGGCCAACGTCCTGACTTTC

j_call: TRBJ2-2
v_call: TRBV7-6
clone_size: NA
d_call: TRBD1
cdr3_aa: CASSPGTVTGELFF
cdr3_nt: TGTGCCAGCAGCCCCGGGACAGTCACCGGGGAGCTGTTTTTT

j_call: TRBJ2-7
v_call: TRBV19
clone_size: NA
d_call: TRBD1
cdr3_aa: CASSEGQLYEQYF
cdr3_nt: TGTGCCAGTAGTGAGGGACAGCTCTACGAGCAGTACTTC

j_call: TRBJ2-7
v_call: TRBV5-6
clone_size: few
d_call: NA
cdr3_aa: CASTLGQGNPYEQYF
cdr3_nt: TGTGCCAGCACCCTGGGGCAGGGAAACCCCTACGAGCAGTACTTC

j_call: TRBJ1-4
v_call: TRBV27
clone_size: NA
d_call: NA
cdr3_aa: CASSFRGPYEKLFF
cdr3_nt: TGTGCCAGCAGTTTCCGGGGGCCGTATGAAAAACTGTTTTTT

j_call: TRBJ1-1
v_call: TRBV30
clone_size: NA
d_call: NA
cdr3_aa: CAWSVDGMNTEAFF
cdr3_nt: TGTGCCTGGAGTGTGGACGGTATGAACACTGAAGCTTTCTTT

j_call: TRBJ1-4
v_call: TRBV28
clone_size: NA
d_call: NA
cdr3_aa: CASRLDRTTNEKLFF
cdr3_nt: TGTGCCAGCAGATTAGACCGCACAACTAATGAAAAACTGTTTTTT

j_call: TRBJ1-4
v_call: TRBV5-1
clone_size: NA
d_call: TRBD1
cdr3_aa: CASSLRGTGMTNEKLFF
cdr3_nt: TGCGCCAGCAGCTTGAGGGGGACAGGGATGACTAATGAAAAACTGTTTTTT

j_call: TRBJ2-5
v_call: TRBV5-4
clone_size: NA
d_call: NA
cdr3_aa: CASSPEGQETQYF
cdr3_nt: TGTGCCAGCAGCCCCGAGGGCCAAGAGACCCAGTACTTC

j_call: TRBJ2-3
v_call: TRBV11-3
clone_size: NA
d_call: NA
cdr3_aa: CASSLGPSTDTQYF
cdr3_nt: TGTGCCAGCAGCTTAGGTCCCAGCACAGATACGCAGTATTTT

j_call: TRBJ2-7
v_call: TRBV9
clone_size: NA
d_call: NA
cdr3_aa: CASSAGRTEYEQYF
cdr3_nt: TGTGCCAGCAGCGCCGGGCGGACGGAATACGAGCAGTACTTC

j_call: TRBJ1-2
v_call: TRBV29-1
clone_size: NA
d_call: NA
cdr3_aa: CSVEEGFNYGYTF
cdr3_nt: TGCAGCGTTGAAGAGGGCTTCAACTATGGCTACACCTTC

j_call: TRBJ2-3
v_call: TRBV4-1
clone_size: NA
d_call: NA
cdr3_aa: CASSQQGSTDTQYF
cdr3_nt: TGCGCCAGCAGCCAACAGGGGAGCACAGATACGCAGTATTTT

j_call: TRBJ2-1
v_call: TRBV9
clone_size: NA
d_call: NA
cdr3_aa: CASSVGAGRYNEQFF
cdr3_nt: TGTGCCAGCAGCGTAGGGGCAGGGCGCTACAATGAGCAGTTCTTC

j_call: TRBJ1-2
v_call: TRBV10-3
clone_size: NA
d_call: TRBD1
cdr3_aa: CAISDPLQGPRGYTF
cdr3_nt: TGTGCCATCAGTGACCCCCTACAGGGGCCACGGGGCTACACCTTC

j_call: TRBJ1-5
v_call: TRBV18
clone_size: few
d_call: NA
cdr3_aa: CASSLLSHQPQHF
cdr3_nt: TGTGCCAGCTCACTTTTATCCCATCAGCCCCAGCATTTT

j_call: TRBJ2-2
v_call: TRBV5-6
clone_size: NA
d_call: TRBD1
cdr3_aa: CASSRDRGLTGELFF
cdr3_nt: TGTGCCAGCAGCCGGGACAGGGGGCTCACCGGGGAGCTGTTTTTT

j_call: TRBJ2-2
v_call: TRBV19
clone_size: once
d_call: TRBD2
cdr3_aa: CASSTSGANTGELFF
cdr3_nt: TGTGCCAGTAGTACGAGCGGGGCGAACACCGGGGAGCTGTTTTTT

j_call: TRBJ1-6
v_call: TRBV4-3
clone_size: NA
d_call: NA
cdr3_aa: CASSQDSRVYDSPLHF
cdr3_nt: TGCGCCAGCAGCCAAGATAGTAGGGTCTACGATTCACCCCTCCACTTT

j_call: TRBJ1-5
v_call: TRBV19
clone_size: NA
d_call: NA
cdr3_aa: CASRPTAYSNQPQHF
cdr3_nt: TGTGCCAGTAGGCCAACAGCTTATAGCAATCAGCCCCAGCATTTT

j_call: TRBJ1-6
v_call: TRBV7-2
clone_size: few
d_call: TRBD1
cdr3_aa: CASSPKQGTGSPLHF
cdr3_nt: TGTGCCAGCAGCCCCAAACAGGGGACAGGGTCACCCCTCCACTTT

j_call: TRBJ2-7
v_call: TRBV11-3
clone_size: NA
d_call: TRBD1
cdr3_aa: CASSSRQGASYEQYF
cdr3_nt: TGTGCCAGCAGCTCGCGACAGGGGGCCTCCTACGAGCAGTACTTC

j_call: TRBJ1-5
v_call: TRBV2
clone_size: few
d_call: NA
cdr3_aa: CASSLGGNSNQPQHF
cdr3_nt: TGTGCCAGCAGCTTGGGGGGGAACAGCAATCAGCCCCAGCATTTT

j_call: TRBJ1-5
v_call: TRBV30
clone_size: NA
d_call: NA
cdr3_aa: CAWSVGGGQPQHF
cdr3_nt: TGTGCCTGGAGTGTAGGAGGGGGACAGCCCCAGCATTTT

j_call: TRBJ2-3
v_call: TRBV15
clone_size: NA
d_call: NA
cdr3_aa: CATRRDEDAASTDTQYF
cdr3_nt: TGTGCCACCAGGCGTGATGAGGACGCCGCAAGCACAGATACGCAGTATTTT

j_call: TRBJ2-5
v_call: TRBV4-2
clone_size: NA
d_call: NA
cdr3_aa: CASSQDFWRGARLDGQTQYF
cdr3_nt: TGTGCCAGCAGCCAAGATTTTTGGCGGGGCGCGAGGTTGGATGGGCAGACCCAGTACTTC

j_call: TRBJ2-5
v_call: TRBV5-1
clone_size: NA
d_call: NA
cdr3_aa: CASSLWPGETQYF
cdr3_nt: TGCGCCAGCAGCCTCTGGCCGGGGGAGACCCAGTACTTC